The 5 T cell receptor beta chains listed next were all sequenced from one sample in a study of regulatory T cells in long-lasting Graves disease. Arm-PCR of CDR3 regions and iRepertoire HTBI primers were used to build TCR beta libraries. TCRdb recomputed calls from the multiplex PCR reads with MiXCR, one row per CDR3 protein. The top ten clones hold 12% of a sample with about 560,000 distinct CDR3 sequences, 15% to 20% of them seen once. The time point denotes: newly diagnosed GD, antithyroid drugs for less than 3 months. The TCR library was prepared using RNA isolated from PBMCs. This sample was also put to use in a study of T cells in Graves' hyperthyroidism and ophthalmopathy.

The input for sequencing was peripheral blood mononuclear cells (PBMCs), taken at new diagnosis, from a patient treated with antithyroid drugs. These receptor sequences come from a man younger than 30 with Graves disease.

This clonotype was observed at least ten times. The chain has TRBV20-1 and TRBJ1-1; 9 nucleotides line up with TRBD1. The V gene end was trimmed by 4 bases and the J gene end by 8 bases; junction bases not matched to a gene: 11. Per the germline V gene, CDR1 is DFQATT and CDR2 is SNEGSKA (reference sequence). This CDR3 spans 14 amino acids. The CDR3 nucleotides read TGCAGTGCTAAAAAGGCACAGGGGGCAAGGGAAGCTTTCTTT. Its protein product is CSAKKAQGAREAFF.

Ten or more counts support this clonotype. The rearrangement uses TRBV27 and TRBJ2-1, with D perhaps matching TRBD2 (6 bases). The CDR3 is 15 amino acids. Germline CDR1 and CDR2: MNHEY and SMNVEV (reference sequence). Trimming stripped 5 bases from V and 2 bases from J, with 13 bases between. The CDR3 DNA is TGTGCCAGCAGTAACCGGGACTCCGCCTACAATGAGCAGTTCTTC. Translating it yields CASSNRDSAYNEQFF.

The CDR3 bases are TGTGCCAGCAGTGTATTGACAGGGAGAGCTTTCTTT. Amino acid sequence: CASSVLTGRAFF. V gene TRBV6-2 or TRBV6-3 combines with J gene TRBJ1-1; TRBD1 agrees at 7 bases. Germline V gene lookup returns CDR1 MNHEY and CDR2 SVGEGT. CDR3 length equals 12 residues. V was clipped by 5 bases and J by 10 bases; unmatched bases: 7.

V and J are TRBV5-5 and TRBJ2-5; 11 bases are a match to TRBD1. This CDR3 is 15 amino acids long. Losses at the gene ends were 3 bases for V and 1 base for J; bases not matched to a gene: 2. Germline V gene data show CDR1 as SGHKS and CDR2 as YYEKEE (reference sequence). The CDR3 sequence: CASSWGTGGQETQYF. DNA for the CDR3: TGTGCCAGCAGCTGGGGGACAGGGGGCCAAGAGACCCAGTACTTC.

The chain is built from TRBV12-5 and TRBJ1-2, with D hard to call. The V end was cut by 7 bases, the J end by 0 bases, with 9 bases between. The CDR3 extends over 13 amino acids. Germline V lookup: CDR1 LGHNT, CDR2 FRNRAP. The CDR3 is CASELEANYGYTF. CDR3 coding DNA: TGTGCTAGTGAATTAGAAGCTAACTATGGCTACACCTTC.